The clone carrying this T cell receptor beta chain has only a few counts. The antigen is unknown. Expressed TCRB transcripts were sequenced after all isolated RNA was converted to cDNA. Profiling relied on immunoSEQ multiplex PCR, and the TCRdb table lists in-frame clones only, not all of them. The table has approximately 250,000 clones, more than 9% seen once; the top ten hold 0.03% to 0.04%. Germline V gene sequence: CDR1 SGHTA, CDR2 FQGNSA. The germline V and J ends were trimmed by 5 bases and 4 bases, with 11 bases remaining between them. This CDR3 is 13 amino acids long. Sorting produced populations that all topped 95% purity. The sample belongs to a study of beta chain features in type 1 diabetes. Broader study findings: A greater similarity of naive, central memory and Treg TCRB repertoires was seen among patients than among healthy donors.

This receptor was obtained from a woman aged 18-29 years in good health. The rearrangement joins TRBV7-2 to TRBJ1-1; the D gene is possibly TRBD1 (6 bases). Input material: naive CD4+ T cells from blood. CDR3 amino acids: CASSLRGSTEAFF. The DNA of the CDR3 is TGTGCCAGCAGCCTCAGGGGTAGCACTGAAGCTTTCTTT.